The clone carrying this TCR beta chain was picked up a small number of times. Its antigen is unidentified. The sample belongs to a study of beta chain features in type 1 diabetes. About the research overall: Summed over all samples, the examined sorted cells came to some 99 million. Overall study results and limits: All four CD4+ subsets from Type 1 diabetes patients carried moderately but significantly shorter TCRB CDR3s. Insertions were fewer and deletions more numerous at VDJ junctions in type 1 diabetes patients.

J gave up 2 bases and V 6 bases, and 8 bases lay outside the gene matches. The CDR3 has 15 residues. Germline CDR1 reads SGHTA; CDR2 reads FQGNSA. CD45RO/CCR7/CD25/CD127/CD95/CD27 sorting isolated CD4+ naive, central memory, regulatory and stem cell-like memory cells. cDNA synthesis used the whole RNA isolate, giving expressed TCRB sequences. Clones were sequenced by immunoSEQ multiplex PCR, and TCRdb holds only the in-frame ones, with some missing. The sample yields over 500,000 clones, 15% to 18% seen once. Input material: naive CD4+ T cells from blood. The chain combines TRBV7-2 with TRBJ2-5, with 8 positions matching TRBD2. The clonotype comes from a man between 18 and 35 years old in good health. The CDR3 coding sequence is TGTGCCAGCAGTTCACGGGGGGGGTCTCAAGAGACCCAGTACTTC. Residues: CASSSRGGSQETQYF. Together with reference TRBV7-2 and TRBJ2-5, the CDR3 gives the full variable domain: GAGVSQSPSNKVTEKGKDVELRCDPISGHTALYWYRQSLGQGLEFLIYFQGNSAPDKSGLPSDRFSAERTGGSVSTLTIQRTQQEDSAVYLCASSSRGGSQETQYFGPGTRLLVL.